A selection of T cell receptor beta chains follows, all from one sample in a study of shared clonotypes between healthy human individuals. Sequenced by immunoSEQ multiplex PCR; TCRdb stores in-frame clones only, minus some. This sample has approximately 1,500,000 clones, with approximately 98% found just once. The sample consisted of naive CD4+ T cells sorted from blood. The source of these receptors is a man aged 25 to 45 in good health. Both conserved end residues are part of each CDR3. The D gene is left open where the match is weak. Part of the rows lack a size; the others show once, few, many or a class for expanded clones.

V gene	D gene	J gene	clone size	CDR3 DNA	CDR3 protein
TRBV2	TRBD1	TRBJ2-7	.	TGTGCCAGCAGGACAGGGGTCCCCTACGAGCAGTACTTC	CASRTGVPYEQYF
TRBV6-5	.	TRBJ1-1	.	TGTGCCAGCAGTCGCTCCCTGAACACTGAAGCTTTCTTT	CASSRSLNTEAFF
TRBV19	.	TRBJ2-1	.	TGTGCCAGTAGTACCCCTGGGGGGGGGCGTTACAATGAGCAGTTCTTC	CASSTPGGGRYNEQFF
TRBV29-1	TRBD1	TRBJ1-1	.	TGCAGCGTTGAAACGGTGGTGGGAGTGACAGGGGTTATGACTGAAGCTTTCTTT	CSVETVVGVTGVMTEAFF
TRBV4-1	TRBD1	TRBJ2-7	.	TGCGCCAGCAGCCATCCAGCCCGGGACAGGGTTAACGAGCAGTACTTC	CASSHPARDRVNEQYF
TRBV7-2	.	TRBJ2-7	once	TGTGCCAGCAGCGCTGCGGGGAACTACGAGCAGTACTTC	CASSAAGNYEQYF
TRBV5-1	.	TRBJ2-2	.	TGCGCCAGCAGCAACAGGACTGGAAACACCGGGGAGCTGTTTTTT	CASSNRTGNTGELFF
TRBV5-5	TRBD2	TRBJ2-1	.	TGTGCCAGCAGCCCGGGACTAGCGGGGATTGAGCAGTTCTTC	CASSPGLAGIEQFF
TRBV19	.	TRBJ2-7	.	TGTGCCAGTAGTGCCGGGACAATCTTGAACGAGCAGTACTTC	CASSAGTILNEQYF
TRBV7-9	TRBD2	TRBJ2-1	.	TGTGCCAGCAGCTTAGGGGGACTAGCGGGAGTAGCATCAGAGCAGTTCTTC	CASSLGGLAGVASEQFF
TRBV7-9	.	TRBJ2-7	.	TGTGCCAGCAGCTTAGTAACAGGGAGAAGGGGCGAGCAGTACTTC	CASSLVTGRRGEQYF
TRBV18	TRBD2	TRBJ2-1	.	TGTGCCAGCTCACCTCTAGCGGGAGCAGGTGAGCAGTTCTTC	CASSPLAGAGEQFF
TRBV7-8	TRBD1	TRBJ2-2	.	TGTGCCAGCAGGGGGACAGGGAACACCGGGGAGCTGTTTTTT	CASRGTGNTGELFF
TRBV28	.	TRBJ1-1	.	TGTGCCAGCAATGGATTGGGACTTGGAGCTTTCTTT	CASNGLGLGAFF